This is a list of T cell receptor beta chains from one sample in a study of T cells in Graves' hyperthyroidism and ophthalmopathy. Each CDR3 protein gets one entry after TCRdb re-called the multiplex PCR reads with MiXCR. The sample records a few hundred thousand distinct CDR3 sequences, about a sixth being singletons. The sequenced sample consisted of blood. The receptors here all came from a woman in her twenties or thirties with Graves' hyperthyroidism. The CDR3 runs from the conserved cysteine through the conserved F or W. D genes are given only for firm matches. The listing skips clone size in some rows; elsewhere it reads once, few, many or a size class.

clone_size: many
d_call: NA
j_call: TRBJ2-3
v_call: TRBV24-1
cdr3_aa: CATSEDRYTDTQYF
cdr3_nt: TGTGCCACCAGTGAGGACAGATACACAGATACGCAGTATTTT

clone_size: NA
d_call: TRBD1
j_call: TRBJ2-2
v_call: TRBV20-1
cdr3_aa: CSARAARGRNLHTGELFF
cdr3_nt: TGCAGTGCTAGAGCCGCCAGGGGGCGAAACCTTCACACCGGGGAGCTGTTTTTT

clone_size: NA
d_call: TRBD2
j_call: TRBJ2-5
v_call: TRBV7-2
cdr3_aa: CASSQTTSQETQYF
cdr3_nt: TGTGCCAGCAGCCAGACGACTAGCCAGGAGACCCAGTACTTC

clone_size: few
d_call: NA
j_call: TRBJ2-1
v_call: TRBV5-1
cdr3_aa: CASSLTNPDNEQFF
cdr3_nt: TGCGCCAGCAGCTTGACGAATCCCGACAATGAGCAGTTCTTC

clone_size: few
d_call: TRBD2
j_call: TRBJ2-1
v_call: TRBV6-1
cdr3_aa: CASTSGTSGYNEQFF
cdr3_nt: TGTGCCAGCACCTCCGGGACTAGCGGGTACAATGAGCAGTTCTTC

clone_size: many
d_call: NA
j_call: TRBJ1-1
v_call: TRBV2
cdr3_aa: CASSAPGNTEAFF
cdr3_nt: TGTGCCAGCAGTGCGCCAGGGAACACTGAAGCTTTCTTT

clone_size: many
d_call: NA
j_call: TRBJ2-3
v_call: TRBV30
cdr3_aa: CAWSVTPDTQYF
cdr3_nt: TGTGCCTGGAGTGTAACGCCAGATACGCAGTATTTT

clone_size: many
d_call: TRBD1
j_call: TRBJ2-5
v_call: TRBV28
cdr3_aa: CASSSTRGTVQETQYF
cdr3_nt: TGTGCCAGCAGTTCGACACGAGGGACAGTCCAAGAGACCCAGTACTTC

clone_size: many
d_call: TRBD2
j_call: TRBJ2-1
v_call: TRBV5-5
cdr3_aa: CASSSSGGRTYNEQFF
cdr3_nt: TGTGCCAGCAGCTCTTCGGGAGGTCGCACCTACAATGAGCAGTTCTTC

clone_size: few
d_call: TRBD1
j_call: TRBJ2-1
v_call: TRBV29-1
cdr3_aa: CSVEEARTGVYNEQFF
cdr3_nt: TGCAGCGTTGAAGAAGCAAGGACAGGGGTATACAATGAGCAGTTCTTC

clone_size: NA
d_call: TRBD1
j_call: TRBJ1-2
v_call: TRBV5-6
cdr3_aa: CASSPIWDRDYGYTF
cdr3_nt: TGTGCCAGCAGCCCGATTTGGGACAGAGACTATGGCTACACCTTC